The T cell receptor beta chain under discussion was sequenced for a study of blood T cells in healthy people across ages. Study conclusions and caveats: Long-lived donors exceeded aged donors in naive CD4+ cells and diversity. Observed TCR beta diversity showed a strong correlation with the percentage of naive T cells as measured by flow cytometry.

Germline V gene data show CDR1 as SGHRS and CDR2 as YFSETQ. The CDR3 runs to 16 residues. Trimming removed 4 bases from V and 5 bases from J; junction bases left unmatched: 12. Remarks on this clonotype: Its antigen is unknown.

The second PCR ran roughly 6 to 11 cycles with a sample-barcoded 5' primer and J-beta primers. TCRdb independently ran MiXCR on the 5' RACE reads; one entry per CDR3 protein. The sample has around 1,500,000 distinct CDR3 sequences, 28% seen once. Total RNA amounts of at least 5 micrograms were extracted per sample. The V call is TRBV5-1, the J call TRBJ2-5; TRBD1 matches 9 bases. Sequencing was done on a sample of blood. The TCR originated in a woman under 40 in good health. CDR3 sequence reads: CASSRDGTGRTETQYF. DNA of the CDR3: TGCGCCAGCAGCAGGGACGGGACAGGGAGGACCGAGACCCAGTACTTC.